One sample yielded the 14 T cell receptor beta chains listed below, sequenced in a study of identical twins. TCRdb processed the 5' RACE reads anew with MiXCR; each CDR3 protein has one entry. The sample gives approximately 1.8 million distinct CDR3 sequences, 32% of which show up once; over 0.25% is in the top ten. The specimen was cord blood. The receptor source for this set is a newborn girl in good health.

This clonotype was counted only a few times. The chain recombines TRBV25-1 with TRBJ2-1; D is unresolved. Trimming took 5 bases from V and 5 from J, leaving 10 bases between them. The CDR3 consists of 13 residues. Germline CDR1 and CDR2: MGHDK and SYGVNS. In nucleotides, the CDR3 is TGTGCCAGCAGTAATCGGGCTCACAATGAGCAGTTCTTC. Translating it yields CASSNRAHNEQFF.

This clonotype has only a few counts. The gene calls are TRBV21-1 and TRBJ2-7; TRBD1 is taken as the D call from the table, unchecked against the DNA. TRBV21-1 is flagged as a pseudogene. The CDR3 is made up of 16 amino acids. CDR3 nucleotide sequence: TGTGCCAGCAGCAGCACACGGGACAGCCTCTCCTACGAGCAGTACTTC. It translates to CASSSTRDSLSYEQYF.

In its sample, this clonotype was seen a few times. The V call is TRBV11-1, the J call TRBJ1-1; perhaps TRBD1 as D (5 bases). Trimming took 2 bases from V and 1 from J, leaving 11 bases between them. Looked up from germline, CDR1 is SGHAT and CDR2 is FQDESV (reference sequence). The CDR3 runs to 15 residues. CDR3 nucleotides: TGTGCCAGCAGCTTATGGGGCAGCCAGAACACTGAAGCTTTCTTT. Translation gives CASSLWGSQNTEAFF.

This clonotype came up a few times. V usage is TRBV5-1 and J usage is TRBJ2-7; unclear D gene. Germline CDR1 and CDR2: SGHRS and YFSETQ. CDR3 length: 13 residues. The ends were cut back, 0 bases at V and 6 bases at J, with 10 bases in the middle. This CDR3 is CASSLDNRGEQYF. DNA of the CDR3: TGCGCCAGCAGCTTGGATAACAGAGGCGAGCAGTACTTC.

The V gene is TRBV14, the J gene TRBJ2-5, with TRBD1 matching 8 bases. The germline gives CDR1 SGHDN, CDR2 FVKESK. The junction had 5 bases not matched to a gene; V was cut back by 5 bases and J by 0 bases. The CDR3 spans 15 residues. CDR3 region: CASSARTGYQETQYF. The CDR3 DNA reads TGTGCCAGCAGCGCCAGGACAGGGTACCAAGAGACCCAGTACTTC.

In this sample, this clonotype turned up a few times. V gene TRBV7-2 combines with J gene TRBJ2-3; TRBD2 is a possible D gene (5 bases). V was trimmed by 5 bases and J by 4 bases, leaving 19 bases between them. The CDR3 consists of 16 residues. Germline V gene lookup returns CDR1 SGHTA and CDR2 FQGNSA. CDR3 DNA sequence: TGTGCCAGCAGCCTCGTTTGGGTCGGCGGGTCAGATACGCAGTATTTT. It translates to CASSLVWVGGSDTQYF.

The V and J genes are TRBV24-1 and TRBJ2-1; D gene ambiguous. In germline, CDR1 is KGHDR, CDR2 SFDVKD. CDR3 length: 12 residues. Trimming removed 6 bases at V and 3 bases at J, with 5 bases between. The CDR3 DNA sequence: TGTGCCACCAGTACTGGCTACAATGAGCAGTTCTTC. Translating gives CATSTGYNEQFF.

The chain recombines TRBV28 with TRBJ2-1, with D perhaps given as TRBD1 or TRBD2 (5 bases each). The DNA end is more similar to TRBJ2-7, so the J call may be wrong. The CDR3 extends over 14 amino acids. Per the germline V gene, CDR1 is MDHEN and CDR2 is SYDVKM. The CDR3 DNA follows: TGTGCCAGCATCGGGGACCCGTCCTACAATGAGCAGTACTTC. Its translation: CASIGDPSYNEQYF.

V and J are TRBV20-1 and TRBJ2-1; 9 bases map to TRBD2. In germline, CDR1 is DFQATT, CDR2 SNEGSKA (reference sequence). V dropped 1 base and J dropped 9; count of bases not matched to a gene: 4. The CDR3 loop spans 13 amino acids. The CDR3 protein is CSARAGTSSEQFF. In DNA, the CDR3 is TGCAGTGCTAGAGCAGGGACTAGCAGTGAGCAGTTCTTC.

This rearrangement joins TRBV27 to TRBJ1-1; TRBD1 matches at 9 bases. Germline CDR1 and CDR2: MNHEY and SMNVEV (reference sequence). V lost 2 bases to trimming and J lost 13 bases; unmatched junction nucleotides: 8. The length of the CDR3 is 13 residues. Here the CDR3 reads CASSLSPDRGYFF. The CDR3 DNA is TGTGCCAGCAGTTTAAGCCCGGACAGGGGCTATTTCTTT.

As DNA, the CDR3 is TGTGCCAGCAGTGAACCCGCCGACAGGGGAGGTAATGAAAAACTGTTTTTT. Encoded protein: CASSEPADRGGNEKLFF. This chain uses TRBV6-1 with TRBJ1-4, with 8 bases identical to TRBD1. The CDR3 runs to 17 residues. Germline loops: CDR1 MNHNS, CDR2 SASEGT. V was clipped by 2 bases and J by 4 bases; unmatched bases: 9.

This clonotype has only a few counts. The genes are TRBV7-8 and TRBJ1-5, with D uncertain. CDR1 and CDR2 (germline): SGHVS, FQNEAQ. The CDR3 loop spans 16 amino acids. V was pared by 0 bases and J by 0 bases, with 9 bases between. This CDR3 reads CASSLALDHSNQPQHF. DNA for the CDR3: TGTGCCAGCAGCTTAGCGTTGGATCATAGCAATCAGCCCCAGCATTTT.

The chain couples TRBV27 to TRBJ1-1, with 9 bases that match TRBD1. With V trimmed by 5 bases and J by 10 bases, 14 bases remained unmatched. From germline, CDR1 is MNHEY and CDR2 SMNVEV (reference sequence). The CDR3 is 15 residues long. The CDR3 DNA reads as TGTGCCAGCAGTGCATGGGACAGGGAAGCCGGGTCAGCTTTCTTT. It codes for CASSAWDREAGSAFF.

V is TRBV12-5 and J is TRBJ2-1, with 9 bases aligning to TRBD1. Trimming cost V 5 bases and J 5 bases; bases outside gene matches: 7. CDR1 is LGHNT, CDR2 FRNRAP, per germline. The CDR3 length is 15 residues. Written as DNA, the CDR3 is TGTGCTAGTGGTACCGGGACAGGGCCCCACAATGAGCAGTTCTTC. The encoded protein is CASGTGTGPHNEQFF.